This T cell receptor beta chain was retrieved from a study of technical replicates of blood from a few donors (dated by TCRdb to 2017 to 2019). Worth noting for this clone: What this receptor recognizes is not known. Nothing much larger sits one base from this clone, and base qualities are not available.

The library was generated by the immunoSEQ multiplex PCR assay. TCRdb provides this immuneACCESS table in a form limited to in-frame rearrangements. Some clones are lacking; in checked studies, under half of them reflect an unresolved V gene, and why the rest are absent is not known. The sample table holds tens of thousands of clones, of which about 90% were seen once. The ten largest make up roughly 0.25% of the sample. Measured from the cysteine to the phenylalanine, the CDR3 is 18 residues long. The only DNA kept is the CDR3, 54 bases in frame from the first base. The germline V gene gives CDR1 as SGHNT and CDR2 as YENEEA. Here V drops 1 base and J drops 0 bases, and the junction holds 9 bases not matched to any gene.

The chain joins TRBV11-3 to TRBJ2-7; TRBD2 agrees with 10 junctional bases. The sequenced sample consisted of T cells isolated from PBMCs. The receptor was derived from a human donor in good health. The CDR3 reads as follows: CASSLALLAGVTSYEQYF. The DNA sequence is given as TGTGCCAGCAGCTTAGCTCTCCTAGCGGGGGTGACCTCCTACGAGCAGTACTTC.